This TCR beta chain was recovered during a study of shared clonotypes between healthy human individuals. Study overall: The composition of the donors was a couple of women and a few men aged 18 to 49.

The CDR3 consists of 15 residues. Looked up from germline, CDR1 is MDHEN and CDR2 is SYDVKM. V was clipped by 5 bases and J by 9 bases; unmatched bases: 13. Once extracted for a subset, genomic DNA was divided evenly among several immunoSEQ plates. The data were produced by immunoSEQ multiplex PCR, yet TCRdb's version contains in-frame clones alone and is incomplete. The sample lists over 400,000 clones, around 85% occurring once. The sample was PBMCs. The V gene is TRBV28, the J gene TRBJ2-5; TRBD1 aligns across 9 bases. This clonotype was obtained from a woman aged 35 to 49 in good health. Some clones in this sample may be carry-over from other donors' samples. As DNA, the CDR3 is TGTGCCAGCAGTCTTCCGGGACAGGGAACATGGGCCCAGTACTTC. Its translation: CASSLPGQGTWAQYF.